This T cell receptor beta chain was profiled in a study of shared clonotypes between healthy human individuals. Study context: The composition of the donors was a couple of women and a few men aged 18 to 49.

Clones were read by immunoSEQ multiplex PCR, and TCRdb kept only the in-frame ones, dropping some. The sample has about 980,000 clones; approximately 76% are singletons. About this clone: Its antigen is unidentified.

Study-level findings and limits: Several donors held approximately 4.6% of naive CD4 clonotypes in common. A generally larger estimated richness was seen in naive subsets than in memory subsets.

Sequencing was performed on memory CD4+ T cells sorted from blood. Subset denoted: CD45RA-negative fraction. This clonotype originated in a man between 18 and 35 years old in good health.

CDR3 residues: CASSGQAPSPLHF. The CDR3 DNA follows: TGCGCCAGCAGCGGACAGGCCCCTTCACCCCTCCACTTT. This chain connects TRBV5-1 to TRBJ1-6; 7 bases map to TRBD1. The junction had 4 bases not matched to a gene; V was cut back by 4 bases and J by 9 bases. The length of the CDR3 is 13 residues. From germline, CDR1 is SGHRS and CDR2 YFSETQ.